The 8 T cell receptor beta chains reported below all come from one sample, sequenced in a study of lymphopenia after photon versus proton radiotherapy. TCRdb's copy holds only in-frame clones and misses some; the assay was immunoSEQ multiplex PCR. The sample carries 65,000 to 90,000 clones, 85% to 95% recorded once. Sequenced material: peripheral blood, taken from a patient treated with photon-based radiotherapy. The receptors here all came from a woman aged 40 to 50 with cholangiocarcinoma.

This rearrangement joins TRBV19 to TRBJ1-2; TRBD1 might be the D (5 bases). CDR1 and CDR2 (germline): LNHDA, SQIVND (reference sequence). V gave up 7 bases and J gave up 4 bases, with 19 bases separating them. The length of the CDR3 is 15 residues. CDR3 nucleotides: TGTGCCAGTACCCCTAGACAGCAAACGCCCTATGGCTACACCTTC. Its protein product is CASTPRQQTPYGYTF.

V usage is TRBV2 and J usage is TRBJ2-5; unclear D gene. Germline V CDR1 and CDR2: SNHLY, FYNNEI. The CDR3 sequence is 11 residues long. With 10 bases removed from V and 4 bases from J, the gap between germline ends came to 10 bases. In DNA form, the CDR3 reads TGTGCCACCGGCACCAGAGAGACCCAGTACTTC. This sequence encodes CATGTRETQYF.

The CDR3 nucleotides are TGTGCCAGCAGCGTCGGCGACTTAGGGAATGAGCAGTTCTTC. Amino acids: CASSVGDLGNEQFF. The genes are TRBV9 and TRBJ2-1; D gene uncertain. V was cut by 2 bases and J by 7 bases, with 13 bases left in between. Germline-derived CDR1 and CDR2 are SGDLS and YYNGEE. The CDR3 is made up of 14 amino acids.

V usage is TRBV5-1 and J usage is TRBJ2-1; 8 bases align to TRBD2. The CDR3 is 14 residues long. Germline CDR1 reads SGHRS; CDR2 reads YFSETQ. V was clipped by 2 bases and J by 8 bases; unmatched bases: 6. The CDR3 nucleotides are TGCGCCAGCAGCTTATCGGGGGGGCCGGATGAGCAGTTCTTC. It codes for CASSLSGGPDEQFF.

CDR3 DNA: TGCGCCAGCAGCCAAGATAAGATCACAGGGATTGCTTCACCCCTCCACTTT. Its translation: CASSQDKITGIASPLHF. The rearrangement joins TRBV4-1 to TRBJ1-6, with D possibly being TRBD1 (6 bases). The CDR3 totals 17 residues. The germline gives CDR1 MGHRA, CDR2 YSYEKL. V was clipped by 0 bases and J by 9 bases, with 18 bases between them.

The V and J genes are TRBV28 and TRBJ2-6; D not certain. The CDR3 has 16 amino acids. V was clipped by 5 bases and J by 0 bases, with 11 bases between them. Germline values: CDR1 MDHEN, CDR2 SYDVKM. CDR3 sequence: CASSVPGGSGANVLTF. DNA for the CDR3: TGTGCCAGCAGTGTACCCGGCGGCTCTGGGGCCAACGTCCTGACTTTC.

V gene TRBV9 combines with J gene TRBJ2-5; D possibly corresponds to TRBD2 (6 bases). The CDR3 length is 14 residues. Germline CDR1 SGDLS, CDR2 YYNGEE. The germline V and J ends were trimmed by 0 bases and 5 bases, with 11 bases remaining between them. Written as DNA, the CDR3 is TGTGCCAGCAGCGTAGTGGAGGGGTGGGAGACCCAGTACTTC. Residues: CASSVVEGWETQYF.

The V and J genes are TRBV4-3 and TRBJ2-3; D is possibly TRBD2 (6 bases). The V gene's germline CDR1 is LGHNA and CDR2 YSLEER. The V end was cut by 4 bases, the J end by 2 bases, with 19 bases between. The CDR3 spans 17 residues. The CDR3 coding sequence is TGCGCCAGCAGCCTCAGCCCTGCAGCGGGTACCACAGATACGCAGTATTTT. This encodes CASSLSPAAGTTDTQYF.